The 4 T cell receptor beta chains in this list originate from one sample, sequenced in a study of blood T cell repertoires in COVID-19. The method was immunoSEQ multiplex PCR; TCRdb's version includes in-frame clones alone and lacks a portion of them. Of over 15,000 clones listed, about 81% are singletons. The sample taken for sequencing was peripheral blood. These receptors came from a man aged 60 to 75 with acute or convalescent COVID-19.

The chain has TRBV11-2 and TRBJ1-4; D is perhaps TRBD1 (6 bases). Trimming removed 8 bases at V and 4 bases at J, with 14 bases between. The CDR3 consists of 14 residues. Germline CDR1 is SGHAT and CDR2 is FQNNGV. The CDR3 here is CASALGAVNEKLFF. CDR3 sequence (DNA): TGTGCCAGCGCTCTGGGGGCAGTTAATGAAAAACTGTTTTTT.

The rearrangement links TRBV2 to TRBJ1-5, with D possibly being TRBD1 (6 bases). Germline CDR1 SNHLY, CDR2 FYNNEI. V shed 5 bases and J shed 3 bases, with 11 bases lying between them. This CDR3 is built from 14 residues. The CDR3 protein is CASSMGANNQPQHF. For the CDR3, the DNA is TGTGCCAGCAGTATGGGGGCCAACAATCAGCCCCAGCATTTT.

The rearrangement links TRBV28 to TRBJ2-1; 11 bases are shared with TRBD2. The CDR3 is 16 residues long. Per germline, CDR1 MDHEN and CDR2 SYDVKM. Trimming took 6 bases from V and 4 from J; bases not matched to a gene: 8. The CDR3 loop reads CASRLPGLAVYNEQFF. The CDR3 DNA reads TGTGCCAGCAGATTACCGGGACTAGCGGTTTACAATGAGCAGTTCTTC.

The chain employs TRBV4-1 and TRBJ1-6; 9 positions match TRBD1. CDR1 is MGHRA, CDR2 YSYEKL, per germline. The V segment lost 3 bases and the J segment 5 bases; nucleotides outside the gene matches: 5. There are 16 residues in the CDR3. The CDR3 coding sequence is TGCGCCAGCAGCCAGAGGACAGGGGTTAATAATTCACCCCTCCACTTT. Its protein product is CASSQRTGVNNSPLHF.